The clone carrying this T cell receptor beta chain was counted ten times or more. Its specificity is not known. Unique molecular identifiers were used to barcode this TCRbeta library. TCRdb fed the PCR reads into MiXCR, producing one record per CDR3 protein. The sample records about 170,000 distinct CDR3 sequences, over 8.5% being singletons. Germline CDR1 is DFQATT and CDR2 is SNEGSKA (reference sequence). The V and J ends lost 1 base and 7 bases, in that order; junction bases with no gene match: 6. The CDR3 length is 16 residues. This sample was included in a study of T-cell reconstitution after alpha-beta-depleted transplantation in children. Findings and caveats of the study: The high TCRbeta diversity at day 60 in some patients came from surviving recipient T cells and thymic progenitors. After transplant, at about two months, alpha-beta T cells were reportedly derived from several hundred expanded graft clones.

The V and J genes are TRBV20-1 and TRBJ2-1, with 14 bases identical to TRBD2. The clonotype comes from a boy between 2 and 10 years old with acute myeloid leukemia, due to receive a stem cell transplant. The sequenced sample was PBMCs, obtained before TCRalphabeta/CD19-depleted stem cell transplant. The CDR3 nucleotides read TGCAGTGCTAGAGTTGGGACTAGCGGGAGTTATAATGAGCAGTTCTTC. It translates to CSARVGTSGSYNEQFF.